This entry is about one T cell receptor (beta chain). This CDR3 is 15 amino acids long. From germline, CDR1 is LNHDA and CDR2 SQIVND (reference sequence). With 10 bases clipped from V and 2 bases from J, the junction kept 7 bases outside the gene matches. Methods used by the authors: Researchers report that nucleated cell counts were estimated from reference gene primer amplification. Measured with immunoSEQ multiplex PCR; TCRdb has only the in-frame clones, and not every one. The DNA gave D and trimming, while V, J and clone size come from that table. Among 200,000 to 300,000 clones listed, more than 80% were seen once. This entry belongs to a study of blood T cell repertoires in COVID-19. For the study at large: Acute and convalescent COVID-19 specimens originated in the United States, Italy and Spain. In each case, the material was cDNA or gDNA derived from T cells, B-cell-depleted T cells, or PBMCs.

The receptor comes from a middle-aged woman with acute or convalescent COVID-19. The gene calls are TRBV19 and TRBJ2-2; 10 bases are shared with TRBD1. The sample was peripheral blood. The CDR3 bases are TGTGCCATTCAAAGGGACAGGGGAAACACCGGGGAGCTGTTTTTT. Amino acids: CAIQRDRGNTGELFF.